Following are 24 T cell receptor beta chains from one sample sequenced in a study of Graves' ophthalmopathy and Graves' hyperthyroidism. Transcripts of RNA were the source for amplifying TCR beta CDR3 regions. HTBI primers were used in a first-round RT-PCR, which preceded a second-round multiplex PCR. TCRdb reprocessed the multiplex PCR reads via MiXCR and lists one record per CDR3 protein. The sample contains a few hundred thousand distinct CDR3 sequences, about 18% of which appear only once. The sample consisted of peripheral blood. The source is a woman aged 18-29 years with Graves' ophthalmopathy.

The gene calls are TRBV6-9 and TRBJ2-5, with D maybe TRBD2 (5 bases). The V end lost 6 bases, the J end lost 2 bases, and 16 bases lay between the germline ends. The CDR3 loop spans 15 amino acids. Germline-derived CDR1 and CDR2 are MNHGY and SVAAGI. The CDR3 sequence is CASRPSIGPQETQYF. In DNA form, the CDR3 reads TGTGCCAGCAGACCTAGCATTGGGCCGCAAGAGACCCAGTACTTC.

This clonotype was recorded a few times. The V gene is TRBV7-2, the J gene TRBJ2-5, with TRBD2 matching over 9 bases. This CDR3 is 14 amino acids long. Germline lookup yields CDR1 SGHTA and CDR2 FQGNSA. Trimming at V came to 4 bases and at J to 5 bases, leaving 5 bases not matched to a gene. The CDR3 coding sequence is TGTGCCAGCAGCTCGGGTAGCGGGAGTGAGACCCAGTACTTC. It encodes CASSSGSGSETQYF.

This clonotype was found many times. V usage is TRBV28 and J usage is TRBJ2-7; 8 nucleotides align to TRBD1. The germline CDR1 and CDR2 sequences are MDHEN and SYDVKM. V was pared by 7 bases and J by 4 bases, with 18 bases of the junction left unmatched. The CDR3 sequence is 17 residues long. The CDR3 DNA reads as TGTGCCAGCATCCCCCCGAGGTCAGGGGGCGCAAGTTACGAGCAGTACTTC. Its protein is CASIPPRSGGASYEQYF.

The table lists this clonotype with many counts. V usage is TRBV7-8 and J usage is TRBJ1-2, with D perhaps matching TRBD1 (6 bases). CDR1 and CDR2 from the germline V gene are SGHVS and FQNEAQ. Trimming removed 0 bases at V and 2 bases at J, with 10 bases between. CDR3 length: 15 residues. The CDR3 region has the DNA TGTGCCAGCAGCTTAGCGGGGGGGGGCAACTATGGCTACACCTTC. Its protein product is CASSLAGGGNYGYTF.

This rearrangement joins TRBV7-2 to TRBJ2-4, with 7 bases that match TRBD2. CDR1 is SGHTA, CDR2 FQGNSA, per germline. With 2 bases clipped from V and 5 bases from J, the junction kept 9 bases outside the gene matches. The CDR3 covers 16 residues. CDR3 nucleotides: TGTGCCAGCAGCTTAATAGCGGGCGCCCGGGAAAACATTCAGTACTTC. It encodes CASSLIAGARENIQYF.

This clonotype showed up many times. The rearrangement uses TRBV28 and TRBJ2-7, with TRBD1 matching over 10 bases. CDR3 size: 15 residues. The germline gives CDR1 MDHEN, CDR2 SYDVKM. With V trimmed by 1 base and J by 3 bases, 3 bases remained unmatched. The CDR3 region has the DNA TGTGCCAGCAGTTTATCGGGACAGGGGTTCTACGAGCAGTACTTC. Protein: CASSLSGQGFYEQYF. The whole variable domain, remainder taken from reference TRBV28 and TRBJ2-7, is DVKVTQSSRYLVKRTGEKVFLECVQDMDHENMFWYRQDPGLGLRLIYFSYDVKMKEKGDIPEGYSVSREKKERFSLILESASTNQTSMYLCASSLSGQGFYEQYFGPGTRLTVT.

V gene TRBV19 combines with J gene TRBJ2-2; D is ambiguous. The CDR3 has 13 residues. Germline lookup yields CDR1 LNHDA and CDR2 SQIVND (reference sequence). Trimming cost V 5 bases and J 8 bases, with 12 bases left between them. CDR3 nucleotide sequence: TGTGCCAGTAGTGGACCGCTTAGAGGGGAGCTGTTTTTT. This translates into CASSGPLRGELFF.

This clonotype was seen at least ten times. For the CDR3, the DNA is TGTGCCAGCAGCTTAGCAGTGTTAAGTGGGACAGGGGACCAAGAGACCCAGTACTTC. The encoded protein is CASSLAVLSGTGDQETQYF. The chain carries TRBV7-8 and TRBJ2-5; TRBD1 agrees at 10 bases. This CDR3 spans 19 amino acids. Trimming took 0 bases from V and 0 from J; bases not matched to a gene: 10. Germline CDR1 is SGHVS and CDR2 is FQNEAQ. Drawing the rest from reference TRBV7-8 and TRBJ2-5, the complete variable domain is GAGVSQSPRYKVAKRGQDVALRCDPISGHVSLFWYQQALGQGPEFLTYFQNEAQLDKSGLPSDRFFAERPEGSVSTLKIQRTQQEDSAVYLCASSLAVLSGTGDQETQYFGPGTRLLVL.

This clonotype was seen many times. The CDR3 reads CASSSTSRTGVQETQYF. The CDR3 DNA reads as TGCGCCAGCAGCTCCACATCCCGAACAGGGGTCCAAGAGACCCAGTACTTC. The rearrangement joins TRBV5-1 to TRBJ2-5; TRBD1 matches at 7 bases. J gave up 1 base and V 3 bases, and 12 bases lay outside the gene matches. The CDR3 contains 17 residues. Germline CDR1 is SGHRS and CDR2 is YFSETQ.

This clonotype was observed at least ten times. This chain joins TRBV28 and TRBJ2-7; 9 bases line up with TRBD1. Per the germline V gene, CDR1 is MDHEN and CDR2 is SYDVKM. This CDR3 has 16 amino acids. The V segment lost 3 bases and the J segment 7 bases; nucleotides outside the gene matches: 13. CDR3 in DNA: TGTGCCAGCAGTTTCCCCCCCGGGACAGGGTGGAAGGAGCAGTACTTC. Its protein is CASSFPPGTGWKEQYF.

This clonotype was counted many times. This chain joins TRBV28 and TRBJ1-2, with a tentative D call TRBD1 (5 bases). Trimming took 3 bases from V and 2 from J, leaving 7 bases between them. Germline V gives CDR1 MDHEN, CDR2 SYDVKM. CDR3 length equals 13 residues. The DNA for the CDR3 is TGTGCCAGCAGTTTTAACAGGAACTATGGCTACACCTTC. It codes for CASSFNRNYGYTF.

The sample holds many counts of this clonotype. The chain carries TRBV2 and TRBJ2-7, with a possible D match to TRBD1 (5 bases). V was cut by 7 bases and J by 0 bases, with 10 bases left in between. CDR1 and CDR2 from the germline V gene are SNHLY and FYNNEI. CDR3 length: 13 amino acids. CDR3 sequence: CASNQGYSYEQYF. The CDR3 region has the DNA TGTGCCAGCAATCAGGGATACTCCTACGAGCAGTACTTC.

This clonotype has ten or more counts. The rearrangement joins TRBV7-2 to TRBJ2-4; D possibly corresponds to TRBD2 (5 bases). The CDR3 runs 14 residues. The V gene lost 5 bases and the J gene lost 3 bases, with 11 bases spanning the gap. Looked up from germline, CDR1 is SGHTA and CDR2 is FQGNSA. CDR3 coding DNA: TGTGCCAGCAGCGGCGGGCCTTACAAAAACATTCAGTACTTC. This translates into CASSGGPYKNIQYF.

This clonotype was observed a few times. The chain is built from TRBV12-3 or TRBV12-4 and TRBJ1-1; weak D call: TRBD1 (5 bases). The length of the CDR3 is 12 residues. V was pared by 6 bases and J by 7 bases, with 12 bases between. The CDR3 nucleotides are TGTGCCAGCAGCCTGACAGCTTATGAAGCTTTCTTT. It encodes CASSLTAYEAFF.

This clonotype has ten or more counts. The V call is TRBV4-2, the J call TRBJ1-6; 9 bases are a match to TRBD1. With V trimmed by 3 bases and J by 10 bases, 10 bases remained unmatched. The CDR3 length is 16 residues. The germline V gene encodes CDR1 LGHNA and CDR2 YNFKEQ. In DNA, the CDR3 is TGTGCCAGCAGCCAGGGATCGGGACAGGGAGGGTCACCCCTCCACTTT. Its protein is CASSQGSGQGGSPLHF.

This clonotype has only one observation. The chain links TRBV5-1 to TRBJ1-1, with D unresolved. V lost 1 base and J 9 bases, leaving 10 bases between the germline ends. Looked up from germline, CDR1 is SGHRS and CDR2 is YFSETQ. The CDR3 has 12 residues. The CDR3 DNA reads TGCGCCAGCAGCTTGATTGGTGGCCAAGCTTTCTTT. It yields the protein CASSLIGGQAFF.

This clonotype was found many times. The V call is TRBV20-1, the J call TRBJ1-1; D remains ambiguous. The germline V gene has CDR1 DFQATT and CDR2 SNEGSKA (reference sequence). CDR3 length equals 12 residues. Trimming took off 2 bases at V and 4 bases at J, with 8 bases between the two ends. As DNA, the CDR3 is TGCAGTGCTAGACAACCGACCACTGAAGCTTTCTTT. This encodes CSARQPTTEAFF.

This clonotype was seen ten or more times. V gene TRBV20-1 combines with J gene TRBJ2-7; D is perhaps TRBD1 or TRBD2 (6 bases each). Looked up from germline, CDR1 is DFQATT and CDR2 is SNEGSKA (reference sequence). This CDR3 is built from 13 residues. In DNA form, the CDR3 reads TGCAGGGGGCGGGGCCAGGGGAACTACGAGCAGTACTTC. Translation gives CRGRGQGNYEQYF.

This clonotype was detected many times. The chain is built from TRBV2 and TRBJ2-7, with 10 bases aligning to TRBD2. The CDR3 is 14 amino acids. From germline, CDR1 is SNHLY and CDR2 FYNNEI. After removal of 6 bases from V and 4 bases from J, the junction contained 6 bases not matched to a gene. DNA of the CDR3: TGTGCCAGCAGCGGACTAGCGGAAGATTACGAGCAGTACTTC. Translation gives CASSGLAEDYEQYF.

This clonotype was seen at least ten times. The rearrangement joins TRBV6-2 or TRBV6-3 to TRBJ2-7; 11 bases align to TRBD1. The CDR3 consists of 16 residues. J was trimmed by 2 bases and V by 4 bases; bases with no gene match: 7. In germline, CDR1 is MNHEY, CDR2 SVGEGT. The DNA for the CDR3 is TGTGCCAGCAGTTCTCCGGGACAGGGGGTCCCCTACGAGCAGTACTTC. It translates to CASSSPGQGVPYEQYF.

This clonotype was seen repeatedly, ten times or more. The V gene is TRBV6-5, the J gene TRBJ2-2; D gene unclear. The CDR3 sequence is 14 residues long. The germline V gene encodes CDR1 MNHEY and CDR2 SVGAGI. Trimming shortened V by 7 bases and J by 4 bases, and 13 bases separated the two germline ends. CDR3 nucleotide sequence: TGTGCCAGCATCGCCGTGGGGATCACCGGGGAGCTGTTTTTT. It encodes CASIAVGITGELFF.

This chain links TRBV6-1 with TRBJ1-2; 7 bases fit TRBD1. Germline V lookup: CDR1 MNHNS, CDR2 SASEGT. CDR3 length: 14 amino acids. Losses at the gene ends were 0 bases for V and 5 bases for J; bases not matched to a gene: 3. CDR3 DNA: TGTGCCAGCAGTGAAGCTGGCAGGGGGTATGGCTACACCTTC. It encodes CASSEAGRGYGYTF.

In its sample, this clonotype was seen many times. The gene calls are TRBV28 and TRBJ1-5; D may be TRBD1 (5 bases). Per the germline V gene, CDR1 is MDHEN and CDR2 is SYDVKM. V lost 2 bases and J lost 2, with 10 bases in between. The CDR3 runs to 15 residues. CDR3 bases: TGTGCCAGCAGTTTACTAGGGGTCGGCAATCAGCCCCAGCATTTT. Protein sequence: CASSLLGVGNQPQHF.

This clonotype was seen repeatedly, ten times or more. V and J are TRBV28 and TRBJ1-1; TRBD1 agrees at 7 bases. Germline trimming cut 6 bases from V and 2 bases from J; bases unmatched to any gene: 15. Germline CDR1 and CDR2: MDHEN and SYDVKM. The CDR3 is 17 amino acids. DNA of the CDR3: TGTGCCAGCAGACCAACAGGGGCCACAAGATACAACACTGAAGCTTTCTTT. Residues: CASRPTGATRYNTEAFF.